This TCR beta chain was recovered during a study of human T cells and chemical hapten exposure. Study background: Patients, a majority of them female, were diagnosed with alopecia areata, totalis or universalis.

In this sample, this clonotype turned up many times. Its antigen is as yet unknown. The CDR3 loop spans 16 amino acids. Trimming stripped 3 bases from V and 2 bases from J, with 16 bases between. Sample time point: patch test 2, 6 weeks after DPC sensitization. The treatment denotes: therapeutic diphenylcyclopropenone sensitization with weekly scalp DPC. Study-wide points: TCRs exceeding 1 in 1000 frequency stayed unchanged with DPC sensitization.

TCRdb re-derived calls from the RACE reads in MiXCR, one entry per CDR3 protein. The sample holds 90,000 to 110,000 distinct CDR3 sequences; roughly a tenth are singletons and the top ten take approximately 3%. This TCR was recovered from a woman in her thirties or forties with alopecia areata. Some clones in this sample may be carry-over from other donors' samples. This sequence joins TRBV12-3 or TRBV12-4 and TRBJ1-2; D not certain. The sample was whole blood, taken in connection with sensitization to the hapten diphenylcyclopropenone (DPC). CDR3 sequence: CASSLRGAPGNYGYTF. CDR3 nucleotides: TGTGCCAGCAGTTTGCGGGGTGCCCCGGGAAACTATGGCTACACCTTC.